This T cell receptor beta chain was identified in a study of blood T cell repertoires in COVID-19. Across the study: Some COVID-19 samples were acute and others convalescent; all came from the United States, Italy and Spain. PBMCs, B-cell-depleted T cells, or T cells provided the cDNA or gDNA that made up the material.

As handled by the study authors: It was from reference gene primer amplification that nucleated cell counts were estimated. TCRdb's table, derived via immunoSEQ multiplex PCR, lists solely in-frame clones and lacks some. D and trimming were read from the DNA, whereas the V and J calls and clone size are those reported in that table. The repertoire holds about 170,000 clones, with approximately 86% as singletons. Germline V gene data show CDR1 as LGHDT and CDR2 as YNNKEL (reference sequence). V was shortened by 4 bases and J by 5 bases, with 11 bases between the two germline ends. This CDR3 is 13 amino acids long.

Sequenced sample: peripheral blood. The receptor was isolated from a man between 65 and 85 years old with acute or convalescent COVID-19. The J gene is TRBJ1-2, the V gene TRBV3-1 (or the pseudogene TRBV3-2); perhaps TRBD1 as D (6 bases). The CDR3 loop reads CASSPQGEYGYTF. CDR3 sequence (DNA): TGTGCCAGCAGCCCACAGGGAGAGTATGGCTACACCTTC.